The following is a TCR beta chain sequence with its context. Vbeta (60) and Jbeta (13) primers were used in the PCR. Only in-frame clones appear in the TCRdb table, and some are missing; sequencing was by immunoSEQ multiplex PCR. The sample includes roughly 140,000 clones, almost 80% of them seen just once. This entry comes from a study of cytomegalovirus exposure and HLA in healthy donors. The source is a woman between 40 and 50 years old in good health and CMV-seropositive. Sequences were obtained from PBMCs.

CDR3: CASSQEFSDSNQPQHF. DNA of the CDR3: TGCGCCAGCAGCCAAGAGTTTTCAGATAGCAATCAGCCCCAGCATTTT. This chain uses TRBV4-1 with TRBJ1-5, with D unclear. The V end was cut by 0 bases, the J end by 0 bases, with 9 bases between. CDR1 is MGHRA and CDR2 is YSYEKL in the germline V gene. The CDR3 consists of 16 residues.